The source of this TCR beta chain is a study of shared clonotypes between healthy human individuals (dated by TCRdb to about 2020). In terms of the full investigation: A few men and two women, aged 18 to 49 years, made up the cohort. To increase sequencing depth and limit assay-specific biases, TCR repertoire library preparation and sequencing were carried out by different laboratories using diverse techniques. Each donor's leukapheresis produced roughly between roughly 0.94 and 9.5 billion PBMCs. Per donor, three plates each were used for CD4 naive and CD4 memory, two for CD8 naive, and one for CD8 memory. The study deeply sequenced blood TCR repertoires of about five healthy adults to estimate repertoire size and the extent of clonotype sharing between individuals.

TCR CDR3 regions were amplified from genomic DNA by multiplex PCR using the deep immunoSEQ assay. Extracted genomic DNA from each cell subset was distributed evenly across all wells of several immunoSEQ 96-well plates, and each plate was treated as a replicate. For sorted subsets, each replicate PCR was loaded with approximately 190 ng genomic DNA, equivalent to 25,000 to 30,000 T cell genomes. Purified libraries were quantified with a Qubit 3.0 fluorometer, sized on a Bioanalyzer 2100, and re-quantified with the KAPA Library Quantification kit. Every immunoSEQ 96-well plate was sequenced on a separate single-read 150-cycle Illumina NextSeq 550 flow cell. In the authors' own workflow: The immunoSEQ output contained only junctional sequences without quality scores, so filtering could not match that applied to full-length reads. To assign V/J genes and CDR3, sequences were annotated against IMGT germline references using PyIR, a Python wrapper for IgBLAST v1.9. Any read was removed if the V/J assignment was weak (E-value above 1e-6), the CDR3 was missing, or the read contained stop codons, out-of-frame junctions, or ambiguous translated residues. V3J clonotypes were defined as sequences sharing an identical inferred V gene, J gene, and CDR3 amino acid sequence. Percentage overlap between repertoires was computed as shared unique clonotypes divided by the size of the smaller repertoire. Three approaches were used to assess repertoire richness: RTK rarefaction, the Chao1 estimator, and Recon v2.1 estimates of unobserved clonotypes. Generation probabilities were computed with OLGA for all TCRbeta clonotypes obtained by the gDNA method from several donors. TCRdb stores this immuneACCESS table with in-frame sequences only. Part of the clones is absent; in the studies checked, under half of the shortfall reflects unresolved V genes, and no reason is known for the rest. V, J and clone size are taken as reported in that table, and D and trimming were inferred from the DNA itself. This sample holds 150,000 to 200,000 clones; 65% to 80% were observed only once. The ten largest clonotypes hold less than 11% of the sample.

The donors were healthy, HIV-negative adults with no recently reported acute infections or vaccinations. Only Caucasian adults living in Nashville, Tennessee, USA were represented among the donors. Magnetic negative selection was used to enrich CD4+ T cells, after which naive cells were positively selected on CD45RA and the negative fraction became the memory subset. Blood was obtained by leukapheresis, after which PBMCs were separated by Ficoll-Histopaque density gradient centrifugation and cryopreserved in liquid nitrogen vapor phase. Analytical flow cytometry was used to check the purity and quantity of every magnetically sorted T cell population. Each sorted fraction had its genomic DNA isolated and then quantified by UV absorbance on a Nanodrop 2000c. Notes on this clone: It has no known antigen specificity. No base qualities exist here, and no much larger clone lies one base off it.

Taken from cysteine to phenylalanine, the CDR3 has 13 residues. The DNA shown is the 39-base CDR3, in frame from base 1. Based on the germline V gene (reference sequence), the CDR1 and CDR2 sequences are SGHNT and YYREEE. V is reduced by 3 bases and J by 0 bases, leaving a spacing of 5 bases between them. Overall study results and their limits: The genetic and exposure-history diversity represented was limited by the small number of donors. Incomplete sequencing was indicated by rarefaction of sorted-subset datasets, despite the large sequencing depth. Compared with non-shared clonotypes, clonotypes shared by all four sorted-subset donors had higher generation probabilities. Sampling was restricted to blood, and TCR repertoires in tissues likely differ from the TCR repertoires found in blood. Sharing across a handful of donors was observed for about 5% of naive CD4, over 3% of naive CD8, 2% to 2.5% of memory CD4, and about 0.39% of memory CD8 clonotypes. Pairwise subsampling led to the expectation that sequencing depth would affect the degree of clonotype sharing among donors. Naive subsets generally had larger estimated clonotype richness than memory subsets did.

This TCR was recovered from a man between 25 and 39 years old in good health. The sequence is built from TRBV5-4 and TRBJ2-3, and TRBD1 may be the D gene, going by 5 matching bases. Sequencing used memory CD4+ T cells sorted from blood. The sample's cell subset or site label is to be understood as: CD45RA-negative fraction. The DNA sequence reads TGTGCCAGCAGCTGGGGCAGCACAGATACGCAGTATTTT. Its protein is CASSWGSTDTQYF.